This TCR beta chain was obtained from a study of T cells in Graves' hyperthyroidism and ophthalmopathy. Many counts were recorded for this clonotype. The germline V gene has CDR1 KGHSH and CDR2 LQKENI. V gave up 11 bases and J gave up 1 base; unmatched junction bases: 6. The CDR3 runs 13 residues. Hyperthyroidism had been newly diagnosed in patients aged 18 to 65, and its duration was under 2 months. Researchers amplified the TCR beta CDR3 regions from RNA transcripts. HTBI primers were employed in a first-round RT-PCR of the TCR CDR3. TCRdb independently ran MiXCR on the multiplex PCR reads; one entry per CDR3 protein. The sample contains around 440,000 distinct CDR3 sequences, 15% to 19% of which appear only once.

The sequencing input was blood. The receptor was derived from a woman aged 18 to 35 with Graves' hyperthyroidism. This sequence joins TRBV18 and TRBJ1-1; 8 nucleotides line up with TRBD1. The CDR3 bases are TGTGCCGCCGTCAGGGGGCAGAACACTGAAGCTTTCTTT. Amino acids: CAAVRGQNTEAFF.